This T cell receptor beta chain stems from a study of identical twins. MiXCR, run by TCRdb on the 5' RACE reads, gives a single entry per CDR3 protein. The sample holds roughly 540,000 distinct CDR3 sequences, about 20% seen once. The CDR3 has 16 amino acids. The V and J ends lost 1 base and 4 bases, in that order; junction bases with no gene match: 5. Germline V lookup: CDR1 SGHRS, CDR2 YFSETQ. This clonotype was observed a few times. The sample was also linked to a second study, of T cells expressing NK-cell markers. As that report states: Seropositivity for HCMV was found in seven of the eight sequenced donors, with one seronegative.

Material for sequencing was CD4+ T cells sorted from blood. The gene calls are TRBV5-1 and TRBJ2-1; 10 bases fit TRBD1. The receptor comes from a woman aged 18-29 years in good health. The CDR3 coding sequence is TGCGCCAGCAGCTTGCAGGGACAGGGGCGATACAATGAGCAGTTCTTC. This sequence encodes CASSLQGQGRYNEQFF.